The next 26 T cell receptor beta chains were all read from a single sample in a study of blood T cell repertoires in COVID-19. Produced via immunoSEQ multiplex PCR; TCRdb's table is partial and in-frame only. The sample records 150,000 to 200,000 clones, around 87% being singletons. The sample consisted of PBMCs or T cells enriched from blood (not recorded which). The source of these receptors is a woman younger than 45 who had recovered from COVID-19.

The genes are TRBV7-9 and TRBJ1-3; D gene unclear. From germline, CDR1 is SEHNR and CDR2 FQNEAQ (reference sequence). V was pared by 1 base and J by 5 bases, with 15 bases between. The CDR3 runs 16 residues. This CDR3 reads CASSLGRGAPRNTIYF. In DNA form, the CDR3 reads TGTGCCAGCAGCTTAGGACGGGGAGCTCCGCGAAACACCATATATTTT.

The chain uses TRBV30 and TRBJ2-5; 8 positions match TRBD2. CDR1 GTSNPN and CDR2 SVGIG come from the germline V gene (reference sequence). Trimming took 2 bases from V and 4 from J; bases not matched to a gene: 12. CDR3 length: 16 amino acids. The CDR3 DNA sequence: TGTGCCTGGAGTACCGCCCCAGCGGGAGTAGTAGAGACCCAGTACTTC. Protein sequence: CAWSTAPAGVVETQYF.

The chain combines TRBV7-2 with TRBJ1-5; the D is unclear. The V end lost 7 bases, the J end lost 7 bases, and 14 bases lay between the germline ends. This CDR3 is 13 amino acids long. Germline assignment: CDR1 SGHTA and CDR2 FQGNSA. In nucleotides, the CDR3 is TGTGCCAGCATCAACGGGAGTGGGCAGCCCCAGCATTTT. It encodes CASINGSGQPQHF.

The chain uses TRBV7-2 and TRBJ1-2; D possibly corresponds to TRBD1 (6 bases). The CDR3 runs to 12 residues. With 5 bases removed from V and 7 bases from J, the gap between germline ends came to 11 bases. The V gene's germline CDR1 is SGHTA and CDR2 FQGNSA. The CDR3 spells CASSPDRSGYTF. As DNA, the CDR3 is TGTGCCAGCAGCCCGGACAGAAGTGGCTACACCTTC. Full variable domain (remainder filled in from reference TRBV7-2 and TRBJ1-2): GAGVSQSPSNKVTEKGKDVELRCDPISGHTALYWYRQSLGQGLEFLIYFQGNSAPDKSGLPSDRFSAERTGGSVSTLTIQRTQQEDSAVYLCASSPDRSGYTFGSGTRLTVV.

The chain carries TRBV7-9 and TRBJ2-7; TRBD1 matches 9 bases. Germline CDR1 SEHNR, CDR2 FQNEAQ (reference sequence). CDR3 length: 14 amino acids. Trimming took 4 bases from V and 4 from J; bases not matched to a gene: 5. The CDR3 loop is CASSSSDRGYEQYF. For the CDR3, the DNA is TGTGCCAGCAGCTCTTCCGACAGGGGGTACGAGCAGTACTTC.

With regard to this clone: This same CDR3 is encoded by further DNA sequences in the sample. This sequence joins TRBV12-3 or TRBV12-4 and TRBJ1-2, with TRBD1 matching 8 bases. The CDR3 has 12 amino acids. V lost 3 bases and J lost 8; bases outside the gene matches: 2. This chain's CDR3 is CASSFSGGGYTF. CDR3 in DNA: TGTGCCAGCAGTTTTTCAGGGGGCGGCTACACCTTC.

This chain joins TRBV5-8 and TRBJ2-1, with 9 nucleotides matching TRBD1. The V and J ends lost 0 bases and 0 bases, in that order; junction bases with no gene match: 10. This CDR3 region has 19 residues. Germline CDR1 is SGHTS and CDR2 is YDEGEE. The CDR3 protein is CASSLAQLSTGGSYNEQFF. The DNA for the CDR3 is TGTGCCAGCAGCTTGGCCCAACTTTCGACAGGGGGCTCCTACAATGAGCAGTTCTTC.

The chain is built from TRBV20-1 and TRBJ1-2; 7 bases are a match to TRBD1. Per the germline V gene, CDR1 is DFQATT and CDR2 is SNEGSKA (reference sequence). The CDR3 is 11 amino acids. After removal of 5 bases from V and 8 bases from J, the junction contained 5 bases not matched to a gene. This chain's CDR3 is CSAADREGYTF. The CDR3 DNA reads as TGCAGTGCTGCCGACAGGGAGGGCTACACCTTC.

This sequence joins TRBV21-1 and TRBJ1-1. TRBV21-1 is deemed a pseudogene. The CDR3 extends over 14 amino acids. CDR3 DNA sequence: TGTGCCAGCAGCAAAGGTCGGGGTTACACTGAAGCTTTCTTT. It specifies CASSKGRGYTEAFF.

This clone has just a few counts. V usage is TRBV10-1 and J usage is TRBJ1-4; D not certain. V lost 6 bases, J lost 7 bases, and 15 bases lay in between. Germline CDR1 reads WNHNN; CDR2 reads SYGVQD (reference sequence). The CDR3 runs 14 residues. This CDR3 reads CASRSTVYIEKLFF. DNA for the CDR3: TGCGCCAGCAGGTCCACAGTTTATATTGAAAAACTGTTTTTT.

This clone was picked up a small number of times. The CDR3: CAISEVMTGGQPQHF. As DNA, the CDR3 is TGTGCCATCAGTGAGGTTATGACAGGAGGACAGCCCCAGCATTTT. The J gene is TRBJ1-5, the V gene TRBV10-3; D may be TRBD1 (6 bases). The germline V and J ends were trimmed by 2 bases and 7 bases, with 15 bases remaining between them. CDR1 and CDR2 (germline): ENHRY, SYGVKD. This CDR3 spans 15 amino acids.

V is TRBV27 and J is TRBJ1-1; D may be TRBD1 (6 bases). CDR1 MNHEY and CDR2 SMNVEV come from the germline V gene (reference sequence). This CDR3 has 14 amino acids. V lost 0 bases, J lost 5 bases, and 10 bases lay in between. The CDR3 DNA sequence: TGTGCCAGCAGTTTATCGCCCAGGGGTACTGAAGCTTTCTTT. The encoded protein is CASSLSPRGTEAFF.

The rearrangement joins TRBV30 to TRBJ2-2; 9 bases are a match to TRBD1. The CDR3 spans 15 residues. CDR1 and CDR2 from the germline V gene are GTSNPN and SVGIG (reference sequence). V was pared by 5 bases and J by 4 bases, with 8 bases of the junction left unmatched. This CDR3 is CAWEPGQGLTGELFF. The CDR3 nucleotides read TGTGCCTGGGAACCGGGACAGGGACTCACCGGGGAGCTGTTTTTT.

The rearrangement links TRBV6-2 or TRBV6-3 to TRBJ2-1, with D unclear. This CDR3 is built from 14 residues. The germline V and J ends were trimmed by 5 bases and 11 bases, with 19 bases remaining between them. Germline V gene data show CDR1 as MNHEY and CDR2 as SVGEGT. In nucleotides, the CDR3 is TGTGCCAGCAGTCAGTCCTTCGTGGCCCCAAAGCAGTTCTTC. The encoded protein is CASSQSFVAPKQFF.

V gene TRBV5-4 combines with J gene TRBJ2-3; D unclear. Trimming stripped 5 bases from V and 6 bases from J, with 31 bases between. This CDR3 region has 19 residues. Germline loops: CDR1 SGHNT, CDR2 YYREEE (reference sequence). The CDR3 DNA reads TGTGCCAGCAGAAATCTCACCCTGGTCATTCGGAATGGGCCGGATACGCAGTATTTT. Its protein product is CASRNLTLVIRNGPDTQYF.

The chain couples TRBV27 to TRBJ1-1; D gene ambiguous. Trimming shortened V by 3 bases and J by 3 bases, and 11 bases separated the two germline ends. The CDR3 loop spans 14 amino acids. CDR1 is MNHEY and CDR2 is SMNVEV in the germline V gene (reference sequence). The chain's CDR3 is CASSLWVGDTEAFF. CDR3 coding DNA: TGTGCCAGCAGTTTGTGGGTTGGAGACACTGAAGCTTTCTTT.

This rearrangement joins TRBV7-9 to TRBJ1-1; a possible D gene is TRBD1 (5 bases). V lost 9 bases, J lost 6 bases, and 20 bases lay in between. Germline CDR1 reads SEHNR; CDR2 reads FQNEAQ (reference sequence). CDR3 length: 14 residues. CDR3 protein: CASGPEGKGPEAFF. The CDR3 DNA sequence: TGTGCCAGTGGGCCGGAGGGCAAGGGGCCTGAAGCTTTCTTT.

The chain recombines TRBV5-4 with TRBJ2-5, with 9 bases identical to TRBD2. CDR3 length: 15 amino acids. V was pared by 2 bases and J by 5 bases, with 7 bases of the junction left unmatched. Germline V lookup: CDR1 SGHNT, CDR2 YYREEE (reference sequence). CDR3 nucleotides: TGTGCCAGCAGCTTCGGGGCGGGGGGGATGGAGACCCAGTACTTC. Amino acids: CASSFGAGGMETQYF.

The chain uses TRBV28 and TRBJ1-6; D uncertain. Trimming stripped 5 bases from V and 7 bases from J, with 6 bases between. Looked up from germline, CDR1 is MDHEN and CDR2 is SYDVKM. The CDR3 extends over 12 amino acids. CDR3 in DNA: TGTGCCAGCAGTCCTCAGAATTCACCCCTCCACTTT. Amino acids: CASSPQNSPLHF.

This clone was seen only once. The chain uses TRBV11-1 and TRBJ2-6, with D tentatively TRBD1 (7 bases). This CDR3 comprises 15 residues. CDR1 and CDR2 from the germline V gene are SGHAT and FQDESV (reference sequence). Trimming took 11 bases from V and 7 from J, leaving 21 bases between them. The DNA of the CDR3 is TGTGCCTGCGGGACAGTTACTTCTAGTGCCAACGTCCTGACTTTC. This encodes CACGTVTSSANVLTF. The whole variable domain, remainder taken from reference TRBV11-1 and TRBJ2-6, is EAEVAQSPRYKITEKSQAVAFWCDPISGHATLYWYRQILGQGPELLVQFQDESVVDDSQLPKDRFSAERLKGVDSTLKIQPAELGDSAMYLCACGTVTSSANVLTFGAGSRLTVL.

Here the CDR3 reads CASSLYSGVRELFF. The CDR3 nucleotides read TGTGCCAGCAGCTTATATTCGGGGGTGAGGGAGCTGTTTTTT. V usage is TRBV7-2 and J usage is TRBJ2-2, with D possibly matching TRBD2 (6 bases). CDR3 size: 14 residues. Germline-derived CDR1 and CDR2 are SGHTA and FQGNSA. Trimming took off 2 bases at V and 9 bases at J, with 13 bases between the two ends.

This clone was detected once. The J gene is TRBJ1-2, the V gene TRBV12-3 or TRBV12-4; possibly TRBD1 for D (6 bases). V lost 7 bases, J lost 8 bases, and 17 bases lay in between. This CDR3 contains 13 residues. DNA of the CDR3: TGTGCCAGCACCTCCGACAGGAGAGGCGGCTACACCTTC. This gives the protein CASTSDRRGGYTF.

V is TRBV18 and J is TRBJ1-6; a weak D match, TRBD1 (5 bases). The CDR3 extends over 13 amino acids. Trimming removed 4 bases at V and 8 bases at J, with 9 bases between. Germline CDR1 KGHSH, CDR2 LQKENI. The CDR3 sequence is CASSRGEDSPLHF. The CDR3 DNA follows: TGTGCCAGCTCACGGGGGGAGGATTCACCCCTCCACTTT.

The chain combines TRBV3-1 (or the pseudogene TRBV3-2) with TRBJ1-5, with 7 bases lining up with TRBD1. J was trimmed by 0 bases and V by 3 bases; bases with no gene match: 5. This CDR3 contains 16 residues. From germline, CDR1 is LGHDT and CDR2 YNNKEL (reference sequence). This CDR3 is CASSQGQSYSNQPQHF. In nucleotides, the CDR3 is TGTGCCAGCAGCCAGGGACAGAGTTATAGCAATCAGCCCCAGCATTTT.

The genes are TRBV2 and TRBJ1-1, with 7 bases matching TRBD1. The V gene's germline CDR1 is SNHLY and CDR2 FYNNEI. This CDR3 comprises 14 residues. Germline trimming cut 6 bases from V and 3 bases from J; bases unmatched to any gene: 7. The CDR3 coding sequence is TGTGCCAGCAGGCCCGACAGGGCGCACACTGAAGCTTTCTTT. This encodes CASRPDRAHTEAFF.

The chain recombines TRBV5-1 with TRBJ1-4; D is perhaps TRBD1 (5 bases). This CDR3 region has 14 residues. Germline V lookup: CDR1 SGHRS, CDR2 YFSETQ. Trimming removed 0 bases at V and 7 bases at J, with 10 bases between. The CDR3 DNA reads TGCGCCAGCAGCTTGGGGACCCAGGGTGAAAAACTGTTTTTT. The encoded protein is CASSLGTQGEKLFF.